The entry below describes one T cell receptor (beta chain). Its target antigen remains unknown. The record has no base qualities; no much larger clone is one base away. The immunoSEQ Assay, a bias-controlled multiplex PCR, was used to amplify TCRbeta CDR3 regions from genomic DNA. The original methods were these. The number of nucleated cells in each sample was estimated by amplification of reference gene primers within the assay. To quantify the absolute abundance of each unique TCRbeta CDR3 rearrangement, sequence reads were collapsed and filtered. For each sample, productive Simpson clonality was calculated as the square root of Simpson's diversity index across productive rearrangements. TCRdb took this table from immuneACCESS and kept in-frame rearrangements with V and J called. Such tables lack part of the clones; where checked against another copy, unresolved V genes explain under half of the gap, and the rest is unexplained. V and J calls and clone size are those listed in that table; D and trimming were worked out from the DNA. In all, the sample holds about 25,000 clones, and approximately 89% of those were seen once. Of the sample, 19% is held by the ten largest clones.

The collaborating institutions used their own protocols to collect whole blood in K2EDTA tubes. For TCRbeta analysis, collaborators shipped samples in one of three forms: frozen whole blood, isolated PBMCs, or DNA extracted from either of those sample types. These data come from a study of blood T cell repertoires in COVID-19 (dated by TCRdb to the early 2020s). A note on the overall study: Samples covering the acute and convalescent phases of COVID-19 were provided by collaborators in the United States, Italy and Spain. The material from the prospective study consisted of cDNA or gDNA derived from T cells, B-cell-depleted T cells, or PBMCs. The dataset comprised deeply sampled blood TCRbeta repertoires from subjects exposed to, actively infected with, or recovered from COVID-19. The repertoires were released in a freely available public database meant as a resource for research on the immune response to SARS-CoV-2. The samples were drawn from two sources: the first 160 participants of the ongoing ImmuneRACE study, and 1,000 to 1,500 subjects contributed by 6 global collaborators. Sample metadata almost always included a de-identified subject ID, COVID-19 status, age in years and sex. Where available, HLA class I and class II types were obtained from metadata supplied by the sample provider rather than from assay-based typing.

Germline trimming amounts to 3 bases on V and 4 bases on J, with 17 as the count of junction bases outside the gene matches. The CDR3 measures 18 amino acids from cysteine to phenylalanine. Of the read, only the CDR3 DNA is kept; its 54 bases are in frame from base 1. CDR1 SGHVS and CDR2 FQNEAQ were looked up in the germline V gene. Beyond this particular receptor, the publication reports: The quantity of clinical and demographic metadata differed by source and by participant and was supplied without curation.

The receptor comes from a human donor in a cohort sampled during active COVID-19. The material sequenced was peripheral blood. The chain links TRBV7-8 with TRBJ2-7, with 8 junctional bases fitting TRBD2. The CDR3 protein: CASSLSWGAGESRYEQYF. The sequenced DNA is TGTGCCAGCAGCTTGAGTTGGGGAGCGGGAGAGAGTCGATACGAGCAGTACTTC.